A few counts support the clone carrying this T cell receptor (beta chain). The PCR used 60 Vbeta and 13 Jbeta primers. TCRdb keeps only in-frame clones here, not all; method: immunoSEQ multiplex PCR. The repertoire consists of some 200,000 clones, with 76% occurring once and the leading ten covering 0.55% to 0.75%. These data come from a study of cytomegalovirus exposure and HLA in healthy donors. V dropped 6 bases and J dropped 7 bases, with 9 bases sitting between them. Germline CDR1 reads MDHEN; CDR2 reads SYDVKM. The CDR3 runs to 12 residues. This receptor was obtained from a man aged 18 to 30 in good health and CMV-seronegative. The sequenced sample was PBMCs. The chain combines TRBV28 with TRBJ2-2; D unclear. CDR3 amino acids: CASSGTVGELFF. The DNA for the CDR3 is TGTGCCAGCAGCGGTACAGTCGGGGAGCTGTTTTTT.